The sample holds a few counts of the clone carrying this T cell receptor (beta chain). The data originate from a study of T cell changes during pregnancy in multiple sclerosis. The CDR3 length is 13 residues. The V gene's germline CDR1 is SEHNR and CDR2 FQNEAQ (reference sequence). The ends lost 6 bases at V and 7 bases at J; junction bases unmatched: 8. Sequenced by immunoSEQ multiplex PCR; TCRdb stores in-frame clones only, minus some. Of about 61,000 clones listed, approximately 93% are singletons. J is TRBJ2-7 and V is TRBV7-9, with 8 nucleotides matching TRBD1. This material consisted of CD8+ T cells from peripheral blood mononuclear cells, taken in the third trimester of pregnancy. The source of this sequence is a female donor with multiple sclerosis, enrolled in a pregnancy study. The CDR3 DNA reads TGTGCCAGCAGATCCGGACAGGGATGGGAGCAGTACTTC. It specifies CASRSGQGWEQYF.